The clone carrying this T cell receptor (beta chain) was counted once. The junction had 17 bases not matched to a gene; V was cut back by 3 bases and J by 3 bases. Germline V gene lookup returns CDR1 GTSNPN and CDR2 SVGIG (reference sequence). The CDR3 covers 18 residues. This specimen belongs to a study of shared clonotypes between healthy human individuals. An even split of each subset's genomic DNA across several immunoSEQ plates was performed. Libraries were prepared by immunoSEQ multiplex PCR; TCRdb keeps only in-frame clonotypes and omits some of them. The sample lists 2 million to 2.5 million clones, more than 85% occurring once.

J is TRBJ2-3 and V is TRBV30, with 8 bases aligning to TRBD1. Sequenced sample: naive CD4+ T cells from PBMCs. Regarding subset: CD45RA+ positively selected. This sequence was found in a man aged 18 to 30 in good health. Some clones in this sample may be carry-over from other donors' samples. CDR3 nucleotides: TGTGCCTGGAGCCTCGGGCCGGGACAGGAAAAAGGGACAGATACGCAGTATTTT. The encoded protein is CAWSLGPGQEKGTDTQYF.